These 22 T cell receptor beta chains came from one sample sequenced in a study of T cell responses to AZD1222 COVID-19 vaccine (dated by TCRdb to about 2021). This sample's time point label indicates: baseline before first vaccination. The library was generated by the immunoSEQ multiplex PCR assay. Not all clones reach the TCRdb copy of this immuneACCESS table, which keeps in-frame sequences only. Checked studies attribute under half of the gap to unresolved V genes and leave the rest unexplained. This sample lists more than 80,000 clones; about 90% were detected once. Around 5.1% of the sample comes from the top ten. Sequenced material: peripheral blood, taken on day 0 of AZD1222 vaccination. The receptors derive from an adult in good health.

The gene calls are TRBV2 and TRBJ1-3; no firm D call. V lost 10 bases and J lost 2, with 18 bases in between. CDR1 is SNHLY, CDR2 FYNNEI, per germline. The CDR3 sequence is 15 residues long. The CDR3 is CATDSGLGAGNTIYF. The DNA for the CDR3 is TGTGCCACCGACTCGGGCCTTGGGGCTGGAAACACCATATATTTT.

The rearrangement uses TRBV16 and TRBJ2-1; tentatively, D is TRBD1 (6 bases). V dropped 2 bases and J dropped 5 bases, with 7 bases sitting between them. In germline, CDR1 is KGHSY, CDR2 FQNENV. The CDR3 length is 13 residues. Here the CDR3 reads CASSQGGHNEQFF. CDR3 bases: TGTGCCAGCAGCCAAGGGGGCCACAATGAGCAGTTCTTC. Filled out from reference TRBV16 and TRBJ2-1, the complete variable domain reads GEEVAQTPKHLVRGEGQKAKLYCAPIKGHSYVFWYQQVLKNEFKFLISFQNENVFDETGMPKERFSAKCLPNSPCSLEIQATKLEDSAVYFCASSQGGHNEQFFGPGTRLTVL.

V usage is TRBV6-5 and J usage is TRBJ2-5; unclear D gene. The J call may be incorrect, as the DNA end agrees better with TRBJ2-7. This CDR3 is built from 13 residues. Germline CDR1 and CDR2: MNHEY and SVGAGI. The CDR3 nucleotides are TGTGCCAGCAGTTCCCTCCCCCCCTACGAGCAGTACTTC. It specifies CASSSLPPYEQYF.

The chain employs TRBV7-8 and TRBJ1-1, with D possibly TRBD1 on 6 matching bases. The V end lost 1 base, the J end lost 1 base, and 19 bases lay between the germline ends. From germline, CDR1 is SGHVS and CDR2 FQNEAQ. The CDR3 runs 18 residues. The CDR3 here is CASSLGTGGHVWNTEAFF. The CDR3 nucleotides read TGTGCCAGCAGCTTAGGGACCGGGGGGCATGTTTGGAACACTGAAGCTTTCTTT.

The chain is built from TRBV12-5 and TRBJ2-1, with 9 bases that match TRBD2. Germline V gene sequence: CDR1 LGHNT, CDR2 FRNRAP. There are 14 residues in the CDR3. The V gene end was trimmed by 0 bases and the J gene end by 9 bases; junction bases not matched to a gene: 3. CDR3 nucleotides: TGTGCTAGTGGTTTGGTACTTAGCGGGGGTGAGCAGTTCTTC. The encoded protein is CASGLVLSGGEQFF.

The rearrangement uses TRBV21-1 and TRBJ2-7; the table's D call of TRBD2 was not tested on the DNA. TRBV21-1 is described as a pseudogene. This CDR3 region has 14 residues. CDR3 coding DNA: TGTGCCAGCAGCCTAGCGGGGACTTCTTACGAGCAGTACTTC. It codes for CASSLAGTSYEQYF.

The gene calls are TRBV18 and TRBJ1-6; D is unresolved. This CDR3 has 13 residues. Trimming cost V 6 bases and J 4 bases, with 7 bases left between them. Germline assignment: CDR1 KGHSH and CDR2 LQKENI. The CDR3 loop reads CASSIVYNSPLHF. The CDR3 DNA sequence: TGTGCCAGCTCCATCGTTTATAATTCACCCCTCCACTTT.

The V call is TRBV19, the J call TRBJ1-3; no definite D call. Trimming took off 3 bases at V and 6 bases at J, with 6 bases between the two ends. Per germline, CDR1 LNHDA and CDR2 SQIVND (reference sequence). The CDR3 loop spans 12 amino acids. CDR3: CASSIGVNTIYF. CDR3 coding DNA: TGTGCCAGTAGTATCGGGGTAAACACCATATATTTT. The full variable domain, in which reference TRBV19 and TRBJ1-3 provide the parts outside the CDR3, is DGGITQSPKYLFRKEGQNVTLSCEQNLNHDAMYWYRQDPGQGLRLIYYSQIVNDFQKGDIAEGYSVSREKKESFPLTVTSAQKNPTAFYLCASSIGVNTIYFGEGSWLTVV.

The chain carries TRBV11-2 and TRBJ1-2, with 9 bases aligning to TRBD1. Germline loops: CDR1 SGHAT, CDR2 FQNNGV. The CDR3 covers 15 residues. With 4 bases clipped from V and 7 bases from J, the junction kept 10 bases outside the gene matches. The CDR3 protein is CASSSGGQGLAGYTF. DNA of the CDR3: TGTGCCAGCAGCTCCGGCGGACAGGGGCTCGCTGGCTACACCTTC. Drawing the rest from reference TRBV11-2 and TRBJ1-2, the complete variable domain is EAGVAQSPRYKIIEKRQSVAFWCNPISGHATLYWYQQILGQGPKLLIQFQNNGVVDDSQLPKDRFSAERLKGVDSTLKIQPAKLEDSAVYLCASSSGGQGLAGYTFGSGTRLTVV.

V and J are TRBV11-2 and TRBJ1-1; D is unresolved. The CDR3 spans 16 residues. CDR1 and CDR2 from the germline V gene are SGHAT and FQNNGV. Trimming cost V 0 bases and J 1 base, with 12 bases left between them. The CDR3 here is CASSLDLSRPNTEAFF. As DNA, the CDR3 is TGTGCCAGCAGCTTAGATCTAAGTAGACCGAACACTGAAGCTTTCTTT.

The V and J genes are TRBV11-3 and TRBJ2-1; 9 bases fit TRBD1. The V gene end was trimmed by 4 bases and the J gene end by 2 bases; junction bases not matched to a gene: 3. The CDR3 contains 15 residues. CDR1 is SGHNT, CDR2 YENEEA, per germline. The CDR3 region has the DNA TGTGCCAGCAGCTCGGGACAGGGAACCTACAATGAGCAGTTCTTC. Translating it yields CASSSGQGTYNEQFF. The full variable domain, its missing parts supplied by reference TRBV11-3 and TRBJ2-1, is EAGVVQSPRYKIIEKKQPVAFWCNPISGHNTLYWYLQNLGQGPELLIRYENEEAVDDSQLPKDRFSAERLKGVDSTLKIQPAELGDSAVYLCASSSGQGTYNEQFFGPGTRLTVL.

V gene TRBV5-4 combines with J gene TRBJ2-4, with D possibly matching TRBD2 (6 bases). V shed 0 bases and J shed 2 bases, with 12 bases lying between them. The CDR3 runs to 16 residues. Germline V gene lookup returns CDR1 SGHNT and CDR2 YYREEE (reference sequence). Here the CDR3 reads CASSLVSGDPKNIQYF. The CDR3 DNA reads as TGTGCCAGCAGCTTGGTTTCGGGAGACCCCAAAAACATTCAGTACTTC.

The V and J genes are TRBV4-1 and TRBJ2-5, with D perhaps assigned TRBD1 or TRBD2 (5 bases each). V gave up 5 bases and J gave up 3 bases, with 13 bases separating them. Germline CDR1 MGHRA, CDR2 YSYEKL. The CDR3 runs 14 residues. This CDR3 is CASSSRDPKETQYF. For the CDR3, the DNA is TGCGCCAGCAGCTCCCGGGACCCAAAAGAGACCCAGTACTTC.

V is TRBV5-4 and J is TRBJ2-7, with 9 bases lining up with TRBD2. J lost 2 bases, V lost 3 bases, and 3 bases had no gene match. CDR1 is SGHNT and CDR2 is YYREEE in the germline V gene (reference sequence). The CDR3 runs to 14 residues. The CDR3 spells CASSSSGTPYEQYF. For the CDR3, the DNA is TGTGCCAGCAGCTCTAGCGGGACCCCCTACGAGCAGTACTTC.

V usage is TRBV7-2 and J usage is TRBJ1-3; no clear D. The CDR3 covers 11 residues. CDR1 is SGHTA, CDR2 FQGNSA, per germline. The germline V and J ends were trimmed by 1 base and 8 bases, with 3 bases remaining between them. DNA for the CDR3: TGTGCCAGCAGCTTAGGTCACACCATATATTTT. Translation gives CASSLGHTIYF. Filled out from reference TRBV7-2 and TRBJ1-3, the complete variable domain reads GAGVSQSPSNKVTEKGKDVELRCDPISGHTALYWYRQSLGQGLEFLIYFQGNSAPDKSGLPSDRFSAERTGGSVSTLTIQRTQQEDSAVYLCASSLGHTIYFGEGSWLTVV.

The CDR3 DNA is TGCGCCAGCAGCTCCCACGGGACTAGCGGGAGAATCACAGATACGCAGTATTTT. Its translation: CASSSHGTSGRITDTQYF. The V call is TRBV5-1, the J call TRBJ2-3; 14 nucleotides match TRBD2. From germline, CDR1 is SGHRS and CDR2 YFSETQ. The CDR3 is 18 residues long. Trimming cost V 3 bases and J 2 bases; bases outside gene matches: 8.

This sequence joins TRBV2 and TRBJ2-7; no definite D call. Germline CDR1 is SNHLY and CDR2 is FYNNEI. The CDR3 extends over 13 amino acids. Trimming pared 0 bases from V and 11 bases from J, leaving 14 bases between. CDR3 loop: CASSEAGSEREYF. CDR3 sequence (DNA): TGTGCCAGCAGTGAAGCAGGGTCGGAAAGGGAGTACTTC.

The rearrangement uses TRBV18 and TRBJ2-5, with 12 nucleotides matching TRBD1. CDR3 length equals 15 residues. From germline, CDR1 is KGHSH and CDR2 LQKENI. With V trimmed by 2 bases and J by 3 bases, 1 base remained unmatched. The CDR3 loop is CASSPGTGGEETQYF. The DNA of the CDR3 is TGTGCCAGCTCACCAGGGACAGGGGGCGAAGAGACCCAGTACTTC. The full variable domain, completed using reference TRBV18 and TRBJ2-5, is NAGVMQNPRHLVRRRGQEARLRCSPMKGHSHVYWYRQLPEEGLKFMVYLQKENIIDESGMPKERFSAEFPKEGPSILRIQQVVRGDSAAYFCASSPGTGGEETQYFGPGTRLLVL.

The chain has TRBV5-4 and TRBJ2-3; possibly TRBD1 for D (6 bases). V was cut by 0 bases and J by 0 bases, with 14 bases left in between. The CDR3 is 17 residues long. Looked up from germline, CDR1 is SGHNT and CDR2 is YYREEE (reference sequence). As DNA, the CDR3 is TGTGCCAGCAGCTTGGAACAGGGAAGTGTGAGCACAGATACGCAGTATTTT. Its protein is CASSLEQGSVSTDTQYF. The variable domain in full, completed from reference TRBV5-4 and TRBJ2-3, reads ETGVTQSPTHLIKTRGQQVTLRCSSQSGHNTVSWYQQALGQGPQFIFQYYREEENGRGNFPPRFSGLQFPNYSSELNVNALELDDSALYLCASSLEQGSVSTDTQYFGPGTRLTVL.

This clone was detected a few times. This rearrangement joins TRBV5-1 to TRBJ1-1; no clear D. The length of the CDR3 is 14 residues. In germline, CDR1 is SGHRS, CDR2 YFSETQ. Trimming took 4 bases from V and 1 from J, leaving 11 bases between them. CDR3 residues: CASSVTIANTEAFF. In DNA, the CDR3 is TGCGCCAGCAGCGTGACAATAGCGAACACTGAAGCTTTCTTT.

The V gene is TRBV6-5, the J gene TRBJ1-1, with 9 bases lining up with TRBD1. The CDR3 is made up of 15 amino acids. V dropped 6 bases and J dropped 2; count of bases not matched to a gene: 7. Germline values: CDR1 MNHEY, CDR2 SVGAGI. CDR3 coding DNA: TGTGCCAGCAGGCCTCCGGGACAGGGCAACACTGAAGCTTTCTTT. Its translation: CASRPPGQGNTEAFF.

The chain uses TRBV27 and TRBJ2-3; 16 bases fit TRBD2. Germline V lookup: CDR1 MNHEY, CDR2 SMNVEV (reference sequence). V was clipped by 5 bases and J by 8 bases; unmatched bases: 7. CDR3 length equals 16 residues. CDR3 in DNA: TGTGCCAGCAGTCAGGGACTAGCGGGGGGGGCTGGTACGCAGTATTTT. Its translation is CASSQGLAGGAGTQYF.